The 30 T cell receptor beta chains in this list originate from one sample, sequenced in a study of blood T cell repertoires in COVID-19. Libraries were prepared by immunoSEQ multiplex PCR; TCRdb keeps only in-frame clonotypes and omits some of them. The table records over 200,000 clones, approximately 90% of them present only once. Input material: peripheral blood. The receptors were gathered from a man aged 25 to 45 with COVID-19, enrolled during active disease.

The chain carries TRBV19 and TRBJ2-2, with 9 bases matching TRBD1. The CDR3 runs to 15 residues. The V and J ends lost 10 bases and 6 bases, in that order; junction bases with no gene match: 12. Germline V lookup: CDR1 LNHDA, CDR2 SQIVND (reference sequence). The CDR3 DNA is TGTGCCATTATACAGGGGGCCGGTTGTGCCGGGGAGCTGTTTTTT. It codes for CAIIQGAGCAGELFF. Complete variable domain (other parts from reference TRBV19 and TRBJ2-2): DGGITQSPKYLFRKEGQNVTLSCEQNLNHDAMYWYRQDPGQGLRLIYYSQIVNDFQKGDIAEGYSVSREKKESFPLTVTSAQKNPTAFYLCAIIQGAGCAGELFFGEGSRLTVL.

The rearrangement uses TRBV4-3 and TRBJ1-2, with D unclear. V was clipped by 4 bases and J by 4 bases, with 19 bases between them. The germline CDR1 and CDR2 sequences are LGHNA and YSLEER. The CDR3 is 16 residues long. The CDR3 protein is CASSPVSDSGGYGYTF. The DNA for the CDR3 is TGCGCCAGCAGCCCGGTTTCGGATTCGGGAGGCTATGGCTACACCTTC.

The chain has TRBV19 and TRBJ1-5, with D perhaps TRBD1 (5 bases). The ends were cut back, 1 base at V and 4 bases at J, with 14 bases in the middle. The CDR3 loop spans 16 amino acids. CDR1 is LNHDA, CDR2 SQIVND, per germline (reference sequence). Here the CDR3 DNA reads TGTGCCAGTAGTATAGGGTCCAGGGCCCTAAATCAGCCCCAGCATTTT. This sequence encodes CASSIGSRALNQPQHF.

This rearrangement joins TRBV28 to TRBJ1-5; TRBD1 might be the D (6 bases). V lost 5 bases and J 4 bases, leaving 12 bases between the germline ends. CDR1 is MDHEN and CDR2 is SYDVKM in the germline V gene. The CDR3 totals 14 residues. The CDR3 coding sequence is TGTGCCAGCAGTCACAGGGTTTCGAATCAGCCCCAGCATTTT. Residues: CASSHRVSNQPQHF.

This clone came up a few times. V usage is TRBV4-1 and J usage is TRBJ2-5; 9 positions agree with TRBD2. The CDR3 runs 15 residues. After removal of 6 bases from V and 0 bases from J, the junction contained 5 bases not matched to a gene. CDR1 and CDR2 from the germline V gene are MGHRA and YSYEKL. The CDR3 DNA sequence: TGCGCCAGCAGTCGGAGGACTAGCGACCAAGAGACCCAGTACTTC. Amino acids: CASSRRTSDQETQYF.

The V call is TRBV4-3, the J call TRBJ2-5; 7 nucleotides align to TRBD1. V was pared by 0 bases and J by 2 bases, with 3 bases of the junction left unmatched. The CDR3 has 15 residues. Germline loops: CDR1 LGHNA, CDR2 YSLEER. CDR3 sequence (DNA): TGCGCCAGCAGCCAAGAAGGGGGACAGCAAGAGACCCAGTACTTC. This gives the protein CASSQEGGQQETQYF.

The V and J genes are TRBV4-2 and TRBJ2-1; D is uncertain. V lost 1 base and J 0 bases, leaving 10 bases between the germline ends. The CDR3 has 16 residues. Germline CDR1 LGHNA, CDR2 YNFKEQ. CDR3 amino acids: CASSQGAQRSYNEQFF. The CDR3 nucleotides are TGTGCCAGCAGCCAAGGGGCACAACGCTCCTACAATGAGCAGTTCTTC.

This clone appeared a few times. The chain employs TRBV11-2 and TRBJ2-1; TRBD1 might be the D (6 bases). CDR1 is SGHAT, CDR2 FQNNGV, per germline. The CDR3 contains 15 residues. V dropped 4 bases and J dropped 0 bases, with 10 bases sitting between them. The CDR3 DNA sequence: TGTGCCAGCAGCTCCAGGACAGTCTCCTACAATGAGCAGTTCTTC. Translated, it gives CASSSRTVSYNEQFF.

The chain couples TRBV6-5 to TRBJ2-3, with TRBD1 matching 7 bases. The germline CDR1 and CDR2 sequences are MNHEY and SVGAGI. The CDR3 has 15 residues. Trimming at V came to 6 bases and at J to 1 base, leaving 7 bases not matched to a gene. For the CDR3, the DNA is TGTGCCAGCAGCCTCCAAGACAGGGGCACAGATACGCAGTATTTT. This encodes CASSLQDRGTDTQYF.

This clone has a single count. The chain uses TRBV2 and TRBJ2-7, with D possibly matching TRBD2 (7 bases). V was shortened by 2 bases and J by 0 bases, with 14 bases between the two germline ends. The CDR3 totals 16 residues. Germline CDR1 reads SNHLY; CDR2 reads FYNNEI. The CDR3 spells CASSEWGGSSSYEQYF. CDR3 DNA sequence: TGTGCCAGCAGTGAATGGGGGGGCTCAAGCTCCTACGAGCAGTACTTC.

The chain's CDR3 is CASSPGQGLFTGELFF. The CDR3, as DNA: TGCGCCAGCAGCCCGGGACAGGGGCTCTTCACCGGGGAGCTGTTTTTT. This sequence joins TRBV10-1 and TRBJ2-2; TRBD1 aligns across 10 bases. In germline, CDR1 is WNHNN, CDR2 SYGVQD (reference sequence). The V gene end was trimmed by 6 bases and the J gene end by 4 bases; junction bases not matched to a gene: 8. The CDR3 length is 16 residues.

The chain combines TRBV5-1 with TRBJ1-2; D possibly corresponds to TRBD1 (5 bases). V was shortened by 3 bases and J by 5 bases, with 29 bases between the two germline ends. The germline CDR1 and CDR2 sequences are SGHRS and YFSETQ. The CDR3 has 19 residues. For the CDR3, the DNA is TGCGCCAGCAGCTACCGCGGGAGTATCGGCGGACATTCAGGGTATGGCTACACCTTC. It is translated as CASSYRGSIGGHSGYGYTF.

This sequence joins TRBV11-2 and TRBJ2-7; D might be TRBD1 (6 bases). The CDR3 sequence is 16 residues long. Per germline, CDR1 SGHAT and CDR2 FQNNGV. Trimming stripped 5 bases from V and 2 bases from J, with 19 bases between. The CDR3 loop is CASSPQTGWITYEQYF. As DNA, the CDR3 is TGTGCCAGCAGCCCACAGACAGGTTGGATTACCTACGAGCAGTACTTC.

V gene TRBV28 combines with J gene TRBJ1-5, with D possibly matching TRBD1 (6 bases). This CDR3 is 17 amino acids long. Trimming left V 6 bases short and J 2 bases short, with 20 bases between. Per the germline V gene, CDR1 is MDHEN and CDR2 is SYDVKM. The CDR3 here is CASRMGARWLGNQPQHF. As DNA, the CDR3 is TGTGCCAGCAGGATGGGGGCCAGGTGGCTTGGCAATCAGCCCCAGCATTTT.

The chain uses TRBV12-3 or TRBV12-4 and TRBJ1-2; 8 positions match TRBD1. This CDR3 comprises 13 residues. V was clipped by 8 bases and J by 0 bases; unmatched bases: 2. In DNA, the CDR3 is TGTGCCAGCTCGACAGGGGCTAACTATGGCTACACCTTC. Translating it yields CASSTGANYGYTF.

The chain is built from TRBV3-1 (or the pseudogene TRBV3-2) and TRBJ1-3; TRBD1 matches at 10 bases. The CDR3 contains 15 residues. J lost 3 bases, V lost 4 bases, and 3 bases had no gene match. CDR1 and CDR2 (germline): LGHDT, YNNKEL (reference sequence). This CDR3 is CASSRQGASGNTIYF. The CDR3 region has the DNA TGTGCCAGCAGCCGACAGGGGGCGAGTGGAAACACCATATATTTT.

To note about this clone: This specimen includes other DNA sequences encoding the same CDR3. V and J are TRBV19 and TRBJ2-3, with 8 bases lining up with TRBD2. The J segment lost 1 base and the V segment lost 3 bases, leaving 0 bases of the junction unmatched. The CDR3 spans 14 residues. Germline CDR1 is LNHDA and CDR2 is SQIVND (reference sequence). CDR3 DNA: TGTGCCAGTAGTATCGGGGGGGGCACAGATACGCAGTATTTT. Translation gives CASSIGGGTDTQYF.

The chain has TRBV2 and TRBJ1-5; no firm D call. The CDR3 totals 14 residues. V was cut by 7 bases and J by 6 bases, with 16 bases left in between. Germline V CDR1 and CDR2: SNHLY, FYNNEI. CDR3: CASTSGNSGQPQHF. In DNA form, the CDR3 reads TGTGCCAGCACTTCCGGGAACTCGGGTCAGCCCCAGCATTTT.

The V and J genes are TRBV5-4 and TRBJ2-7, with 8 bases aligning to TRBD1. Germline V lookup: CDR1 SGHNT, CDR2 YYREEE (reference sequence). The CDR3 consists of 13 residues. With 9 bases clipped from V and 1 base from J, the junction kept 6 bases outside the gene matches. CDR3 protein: CAKSRDRSYEQYF. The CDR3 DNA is TGTGCCAAGTCCCGGGACAGGTCCTACGAGCAGTACTTC.

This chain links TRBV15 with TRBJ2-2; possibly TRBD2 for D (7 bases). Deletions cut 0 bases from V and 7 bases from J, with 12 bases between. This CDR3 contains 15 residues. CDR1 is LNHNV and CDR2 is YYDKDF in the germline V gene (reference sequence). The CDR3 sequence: CATSRDYREGGELFF. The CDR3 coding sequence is TGTGCCACCAGCAGAGACTACAGGGAGGGCGGGGAGCTGTTTTTT.

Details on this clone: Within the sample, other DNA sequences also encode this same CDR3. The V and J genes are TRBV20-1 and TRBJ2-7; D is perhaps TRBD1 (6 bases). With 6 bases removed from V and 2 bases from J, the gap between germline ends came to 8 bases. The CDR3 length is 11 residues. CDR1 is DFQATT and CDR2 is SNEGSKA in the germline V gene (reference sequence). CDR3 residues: CSARQAYEQYF. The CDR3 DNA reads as TGCAGTGCAAGACAGGCCTACGAGCAGTACTTC.

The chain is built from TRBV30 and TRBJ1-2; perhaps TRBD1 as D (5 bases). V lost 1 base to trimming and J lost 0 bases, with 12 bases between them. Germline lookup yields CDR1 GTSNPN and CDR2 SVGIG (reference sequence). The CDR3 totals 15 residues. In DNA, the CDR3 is TGTGCCTGGAGTGATCCCCGCAGGGCTAACTATGGCTACACCTTC. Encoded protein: CAWSDPRRANYGYTF.

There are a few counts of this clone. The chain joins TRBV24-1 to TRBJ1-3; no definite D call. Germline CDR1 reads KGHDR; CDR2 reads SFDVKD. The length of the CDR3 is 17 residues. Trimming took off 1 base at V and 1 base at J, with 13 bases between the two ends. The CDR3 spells CATSDLTSPSSGNTIYF. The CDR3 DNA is TGTGCCACCAGTGATTTAACCTCGCCCAGTTCTGGAAACACCATATATTTT.

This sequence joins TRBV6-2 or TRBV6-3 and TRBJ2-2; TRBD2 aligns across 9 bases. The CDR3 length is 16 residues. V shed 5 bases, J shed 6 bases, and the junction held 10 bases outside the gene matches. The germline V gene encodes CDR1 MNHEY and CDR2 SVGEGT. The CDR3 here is CASSPHSGSGAGELFF. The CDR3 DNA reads TGTGCCAGCAGTCCCCATAGCGGGAGCGGAGCCGGGGAGCTGTTTTTT.

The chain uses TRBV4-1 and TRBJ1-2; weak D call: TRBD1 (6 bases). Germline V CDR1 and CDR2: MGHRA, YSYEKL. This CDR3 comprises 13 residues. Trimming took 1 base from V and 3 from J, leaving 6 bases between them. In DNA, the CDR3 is TGCGCCAGCAGCCAAGCAGGGGACTATGGCTACACCTTC. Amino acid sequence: CASSQAGDYGYTF.

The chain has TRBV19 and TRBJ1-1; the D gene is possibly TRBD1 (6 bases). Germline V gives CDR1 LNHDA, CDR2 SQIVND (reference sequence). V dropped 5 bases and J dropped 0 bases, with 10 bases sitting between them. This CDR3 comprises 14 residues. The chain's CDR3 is CASSVQGLNTEAFF. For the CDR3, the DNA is TGTGCCAGTAGTGTACAGGGATTGAACACTGAAGCTTTCTTT.

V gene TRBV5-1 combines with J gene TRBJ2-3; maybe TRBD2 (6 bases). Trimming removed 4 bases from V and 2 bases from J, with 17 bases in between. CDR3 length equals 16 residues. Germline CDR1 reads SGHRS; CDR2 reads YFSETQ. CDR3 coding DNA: TGCGCCAGCAGCCGGGACTCCAGTTTTGTCACAGATACGCAGTATTTT. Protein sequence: CASSRDSSFVTDTQYF.

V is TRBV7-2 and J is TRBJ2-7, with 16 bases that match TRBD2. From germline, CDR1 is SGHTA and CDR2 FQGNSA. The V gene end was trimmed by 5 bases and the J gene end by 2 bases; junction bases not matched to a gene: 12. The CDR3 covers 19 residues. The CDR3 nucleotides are TGTGCCAGCAGCCTATTATCGGGACTAGCGGGAGGGAAGACCTACGAGCAGTACTTC. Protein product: CASSLLSGLAGGKTYEQYF. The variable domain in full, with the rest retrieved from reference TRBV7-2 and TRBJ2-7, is GAGVSQSPSNKVTEKGKDVELRCDPISGHTALYWYRQSLGQGLEFLIYFQGNSAPDKSGLPSDRFSAERTGGSVSTLTIQRTQQEDSAVYLCASSLLSGLAGGKTYEQYFGPGTRLTVT.

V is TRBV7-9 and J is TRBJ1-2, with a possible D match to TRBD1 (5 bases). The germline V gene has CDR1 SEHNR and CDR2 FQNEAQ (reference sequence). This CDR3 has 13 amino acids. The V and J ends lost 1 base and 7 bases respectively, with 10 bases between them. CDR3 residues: CASSLVEGVGYTF. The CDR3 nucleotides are TGTGCCAGCAGCTTAGTTGAAGGGGTTGGCTACACCTTC.

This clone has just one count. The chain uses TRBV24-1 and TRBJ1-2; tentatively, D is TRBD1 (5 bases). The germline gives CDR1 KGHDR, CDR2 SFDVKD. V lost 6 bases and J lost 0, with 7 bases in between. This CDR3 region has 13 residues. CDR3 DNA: TGTGCCACCAGTACAGGAGCTAACTATGGCTACACCTTC. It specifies CATSTGANYGYTF.